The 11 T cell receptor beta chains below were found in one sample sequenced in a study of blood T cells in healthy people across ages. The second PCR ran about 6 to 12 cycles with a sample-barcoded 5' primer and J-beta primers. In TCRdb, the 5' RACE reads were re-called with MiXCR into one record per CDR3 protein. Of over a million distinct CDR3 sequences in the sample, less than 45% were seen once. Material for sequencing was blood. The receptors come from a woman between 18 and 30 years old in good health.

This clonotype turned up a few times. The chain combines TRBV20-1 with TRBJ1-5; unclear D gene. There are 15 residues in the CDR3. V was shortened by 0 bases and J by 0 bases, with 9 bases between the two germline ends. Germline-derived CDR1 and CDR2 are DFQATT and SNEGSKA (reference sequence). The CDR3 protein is CSAREEVFSNQPQHF. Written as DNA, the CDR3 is TGCAGTGCTAGAGAGGAAGTTTTTAGCAATCAGCCCCAGCATTTT.

CDR3 protein: CASSGQGLEQFF. The CDR3 DNA reads as TGTGCCAGCAGCGGACAAGGACTAGAGCAGTTCTTC. The chain combines TRBV9 with TRBJ2-1, with D possibly being TRBD2 (6 bases). Trimming pared 3 bases from V and 10 bases from J, leaving 11 bases between. CDR1 is SGDLS, CDR2 YYNGEE, per germline. The CDR3 spans 12 residues.

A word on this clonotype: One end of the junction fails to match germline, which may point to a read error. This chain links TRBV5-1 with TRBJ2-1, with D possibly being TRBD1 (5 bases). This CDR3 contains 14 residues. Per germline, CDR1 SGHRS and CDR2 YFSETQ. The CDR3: CTSSPTDSYNEQFF. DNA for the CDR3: TGCACCAGCAGCCCGACAGACTCCTACAATGAGCAGTTCTTC.

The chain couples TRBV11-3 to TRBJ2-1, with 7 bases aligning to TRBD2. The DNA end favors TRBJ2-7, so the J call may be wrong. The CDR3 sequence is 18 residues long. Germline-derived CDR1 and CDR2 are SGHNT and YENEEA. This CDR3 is CASSWSPSGESSYNEQYF. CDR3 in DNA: TGTGCCAGCAGCTGGTCCCCTAGCGGAGAAAGCTCCTACAATGAGCAGTACTTC.

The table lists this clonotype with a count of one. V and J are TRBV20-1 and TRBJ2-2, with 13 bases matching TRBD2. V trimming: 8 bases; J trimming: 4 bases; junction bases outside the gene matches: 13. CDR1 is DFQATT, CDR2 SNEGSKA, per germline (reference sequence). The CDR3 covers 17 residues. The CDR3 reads CSTPGLAGKSVTGELFF. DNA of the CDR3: TGCAGTACTCCGGGACTAGCGGGAAAGTCAGTCACCGGGGAGCTGTTTTTT.

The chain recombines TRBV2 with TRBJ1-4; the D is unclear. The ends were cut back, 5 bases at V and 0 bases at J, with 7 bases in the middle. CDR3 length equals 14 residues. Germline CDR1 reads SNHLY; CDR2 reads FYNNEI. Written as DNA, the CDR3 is TGTGCCAGCAGTCCCCAATCAACTAATGAAAAACTGTTTTTT. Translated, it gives CASSPQSTNEKLFF.

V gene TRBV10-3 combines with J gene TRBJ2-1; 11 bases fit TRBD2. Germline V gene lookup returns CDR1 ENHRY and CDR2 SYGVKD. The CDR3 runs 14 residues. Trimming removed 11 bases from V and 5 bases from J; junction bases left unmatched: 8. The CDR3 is CAVSGLAEDNEQFF. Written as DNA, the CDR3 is TGTGCCGTATCGGGACTAGCGGAGGACAATGAGCAGTTCTTC.

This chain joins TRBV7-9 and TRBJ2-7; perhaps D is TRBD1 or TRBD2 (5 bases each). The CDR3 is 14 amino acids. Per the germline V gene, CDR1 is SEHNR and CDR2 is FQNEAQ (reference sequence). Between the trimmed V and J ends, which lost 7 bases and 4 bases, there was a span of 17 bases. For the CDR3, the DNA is TGTGCCAGCAACTCGATCTTTGGGGGATACGAGCAGTACTTC. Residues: CASNSIFGGYEQYF. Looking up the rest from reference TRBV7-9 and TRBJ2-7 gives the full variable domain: DTGVSQNPRHKITKRGQNVTFRCDPISEHNRLYWYRQTLGQGPEFLTYFQNEAQLEKSRLLSDRFSAERPKGSFSTLEIQRTEQGDSAMYLCASNSIFGGYEQYFGPGTRLTVT.

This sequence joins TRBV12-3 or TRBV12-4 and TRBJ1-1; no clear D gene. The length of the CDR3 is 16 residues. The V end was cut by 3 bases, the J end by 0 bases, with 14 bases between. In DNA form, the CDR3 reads TGTGCCAGCAGTTTTTCCCTACTTTCACTGAACACTGAAGCTTTCTTT. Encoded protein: CASSFSLLSLNTEAFF.

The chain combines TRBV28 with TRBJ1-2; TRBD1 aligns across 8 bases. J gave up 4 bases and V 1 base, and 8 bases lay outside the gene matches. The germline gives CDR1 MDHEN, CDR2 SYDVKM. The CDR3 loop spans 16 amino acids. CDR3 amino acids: CASSLYPGQGLYGYTF. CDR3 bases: TGTGCCAGCAGTTTATACCCTGGACAGGGCCTCTATGGCTACACCTTC.

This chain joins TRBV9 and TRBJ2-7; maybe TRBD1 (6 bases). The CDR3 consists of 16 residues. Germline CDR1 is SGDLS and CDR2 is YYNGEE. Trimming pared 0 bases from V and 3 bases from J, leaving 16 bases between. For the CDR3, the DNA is TGTGCCAGCAGCGTAGGGCTTCCGGGACAATTCTACGAGCAGTACTTC. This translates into CASSVGLPGQFYEQYF.